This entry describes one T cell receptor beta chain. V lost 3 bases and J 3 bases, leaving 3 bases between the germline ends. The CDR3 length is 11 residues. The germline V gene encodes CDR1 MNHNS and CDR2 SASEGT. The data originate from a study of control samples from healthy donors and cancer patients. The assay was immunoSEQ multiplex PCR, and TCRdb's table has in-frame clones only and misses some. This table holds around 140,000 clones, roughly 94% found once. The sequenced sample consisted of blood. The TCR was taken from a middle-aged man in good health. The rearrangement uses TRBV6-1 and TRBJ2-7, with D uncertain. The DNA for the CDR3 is TGTGCCAGCAGTGAGTTCTACGAGCAGTACTTC. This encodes CASSEFYEQYF.